This TCR beta chain originates from a study of blood T cells in healthy people across ages. A J-beta primer mix and a sample-barcoded 5' primer were used in a second PCR of about 7 to 12 cycles. One entry per CDR3 protein, called by TCRdb with MiXCR from the 5' RACE reads. Here the sample spans about 570,000 distinct CDR3 sequences, 25% to 30% being singletons. On this clonotype: Antigen specificity is unknown.

The length of the CDR3 is 15 residues. Germline CDR1 reads KGHSH; CDR2 reads LQKENI. V lost 3 bases to trimming and J lost 6 bases; unmatched junction nucleotides: 7. Overall study findings and caveats: More naive CD4+ cells and higher diversity marked long-lived donors relative to aged donors. TCR beta diversity per million T cells fell roughly linearly with age.

The sample taken for sequencing was blood. The chain has TRBV18 and TRBJ1-5; 8 bases are a match to TRBD1. This receptor was taken from a woman aged 70 to 79 in good health. CDR3 loop: CASSPMTGDAQPQHF. CDR3 sequence (DNA): TGTGCCAGCTCACCGATGACAGGGGACGCTCAGCCCCAGCATTTT. Variable domain in full (rest from reference TRBV18 and TRBJ1-5): NAGVMQNPRHLVRRRGQEARLRCSPMKGHSHVYWYRQLPEEGLKFMVYLQKENIIDESGMPKERFSAEFPKEGPSILRIQQVVRGDSAAYFCASSPMTGDAQPQHFGDGTRLSIL.